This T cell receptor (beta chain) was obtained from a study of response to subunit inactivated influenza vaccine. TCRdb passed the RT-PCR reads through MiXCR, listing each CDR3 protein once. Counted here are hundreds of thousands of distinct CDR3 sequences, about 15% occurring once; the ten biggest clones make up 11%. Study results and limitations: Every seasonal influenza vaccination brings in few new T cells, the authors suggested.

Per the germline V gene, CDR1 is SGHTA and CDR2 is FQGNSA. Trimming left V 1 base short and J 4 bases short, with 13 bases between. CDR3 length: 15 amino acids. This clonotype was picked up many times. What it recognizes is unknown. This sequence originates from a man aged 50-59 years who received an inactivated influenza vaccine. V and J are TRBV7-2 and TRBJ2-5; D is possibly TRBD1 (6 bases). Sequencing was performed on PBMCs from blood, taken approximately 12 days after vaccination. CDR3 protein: CASSLESSRGETQYF. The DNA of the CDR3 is TGTGCCAGCAGCTTAGAGTCCTCCAGGGGAGAGACCCAGTACTTC.